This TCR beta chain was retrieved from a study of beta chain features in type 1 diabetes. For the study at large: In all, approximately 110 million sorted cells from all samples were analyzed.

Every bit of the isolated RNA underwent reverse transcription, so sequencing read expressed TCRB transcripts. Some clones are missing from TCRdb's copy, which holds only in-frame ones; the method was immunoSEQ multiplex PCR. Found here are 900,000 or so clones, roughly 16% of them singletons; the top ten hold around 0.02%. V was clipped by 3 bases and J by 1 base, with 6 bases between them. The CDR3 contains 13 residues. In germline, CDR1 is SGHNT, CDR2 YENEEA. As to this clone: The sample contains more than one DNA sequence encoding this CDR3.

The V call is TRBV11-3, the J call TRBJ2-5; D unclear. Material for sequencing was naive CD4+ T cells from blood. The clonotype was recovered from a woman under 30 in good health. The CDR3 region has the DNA TGTGCCAGCAGCTTGGGAATCCAAGAGACCCAGTACTTC. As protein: CASSLGIQETQYF.